This is a list of T cell receptor beta chains from one sample in a study of cytomegalovirus exposure and HLA in healthy donors. Produced via immunoSEQ multiplex PCR; TCRdb's table is partial and in-frame only. The repertoire holds 250,000 or so clones, with around 90% as singletons. The material sequenced was PBMCs. The receptor set was obtained from a girl aged 2 to 9 in good health and CMV-seronegative. CDR3s leave out the opening cysteine and the closing phenylalanine or tryptophan.

cdr3_aa,cdr3_length,v_call,j_call
ASSEGDRNQPQH,12,TRBV7-9,TRBJ1-5
ASRPTSNQPQH,11,TRBV6-1,TRBJ1-5
AWTTRQDTEAF,11,TRBV30,TRBJ1-1
ASSSFRQKETQY,12,TRBV5-6,TRBJ2-5
ASSVGPGTSGYNEQF,15,TRBV9,TRBJ2-1
ASSPVSEETQY,11,TRBV18,TRBJ2-5
ASSEARRGGVAYEQY,15,TRBV6-1,TRBJ2-7
ASSSLLAGGHQF,12,TRBV27,TRBJ2-1
ASSPGGLDYT,10,TRBV5-6,TRBJ1-2
ASSLSQQRWTGELF,14,TRBV5-6,TRBJ2-2
ASSTTGRETQY,11,TRBV19,TRBJ2-5
ASSMGGSGNTIY,12,TRBV10-2,TRBJ1-3
ASSQGDTGNQPQH,13,TRBV4-1,TRBJ1-5
ASSGQPQH,8,TRBV6-1,TRBJ1-5
ASSDETGHPTTNEKLF,16,TRBV2,TRBJ1-4
ASSSAGAGYGYT,12,TRBV27,TRBJ1-2
AGASGSSYNEQF,12,TRBV6-6,TRBJ2-1
ASSLRDTYTDTQY,13,TRBV5-1,TRBJ2-3
ASSFLGLAVNNEQF,14,TRBV5-6,TRBJ2-1
ASSTGFGGNQPQH,13,TRBV6-5,TRBJ1-5
ASSSGQGDEQY,11,TRBV5-1,.
ASSFGTGPEAF,11,TRBV6-5,TRBJ1-1
ASVGQGNQETQY,12,TRBV2,TRBJ2-5
ASSLGQGGGNQPQH,14,TRBV6-6,TRBJ1-5
ASSLTSFHEQY,11,TRBV7-8,TRBJ2-7
ASSHRDRGRNEQF,13,TRBV5-6,TRBJ2-1
ASSYPRQENTDTQY,14,TRBV6-8,TRBJ2-3
SSSSQGKYGYT,11,TRBV7-9,TRBJ1-2
SAYREKLF,8,TRBV20-1,TRBJ1-4
ASSLQGVLSSGANVLT,16,TRBV5-4,TRBJ2-6
TSSPAGEGKLF,11,TRBV27,TRBJ1-4
ASSLMSNTEAF,11,TRBV27,TRBJ1-1
SAPPGEAF,8,TRBV20-1,TRBJ1-1
AWSLAGGPSDTQY,13,TRBV30,TRBJ2-3
ASRTTGVEGEKLF,13,TRBV27,TRBJ1-4
ASSLGSDTSTDTQY,14,TRBV5-4,TRBJ2-3
ASSDRRHAAGNTIY,14,TRBV6-4,TRBJ1-3
ASSLTGAGRLFYGYT,15,TRBV28,TRBJ1-2
ASSRRPGQGRSGNTIY,16,TRBV19,TRBJ1-3
ASSKGGSGTEAF,12,TRBV19,TRBJ1-1
ASSITSGSDEQY,12,TRBV19,TRBJ2-7
ASSLGSLGATDTQY,14,TRBV7-6,TRBJ2-3
ASGSRTSEYEQY,12,TRBV6-5,TRBJ2-7
SAVAGDASYEQY,12,TRBV29-1,TRBJ2-7
ASSPNEVRGTDTQY,14,TRBV5-1,TRBJ2-3
ASSDSSYNEQF,11,TRBV6-1,TRBJ2-1